These 22 T cell receptor beta chains were sequenced from one sample in a study of blood T cell repertoires in COVID-19 (TCRdb year 2020). Libraries were made using the immunoSEQ multiplex PCR assay. The clones in this table, taken by TCRdb from immuneACCESS, are in-frame only. Not every clone is retained; where verified, under half of the shortfall comes from an unresolved V gene, and the cause of the rest is unknown. Recorded for this sample are some 150,000 clones; 82% of them occurred a single time. The ten top clones hold about 8% of the sample. The sequencing input was peripheral blood. Receptors originate from a woman in her 70s with acute or convalescent COVID-19.

This chain links TRBV7-6 with TRBJ2-3; D perhaps matches TRBD2 (5 bases). Between the trimmed V and J ends, which lost 1 base and 2 bases, there was a span of 10 bases. The V gene's germline CDR1 is SGHVS and CDR2 FNYEAQ. This CDR3 region has 15 residues. The CDR3 protein is CASSLEAGLTDTQYF. CDR3 DNA sequence: TGTGCCAGCAGCTTAGAAGCAGGACTCACAGATACGCAGTATTTT.

The gene calls are TRBV20-1 and TRBJ2-1; D not certain. The CDR3 has 10 amino acids. Germline V gives CDR1 DFQATT, CDR2 SNEGSKA (reference sequence). Trimming cost V 6 bases and J 3 bases, with 3 bases left between them. The CDR3 reads CSANYNEQFF. For the CDR3, the DNA is TGCAGTGCCAACTACAATGAGCAGTTCTTC.

This chain links TRBV2 with TRBJ1-1; 7 nucleotides agree with TRBD1. The V and J ends lost 5 bases and 1 base, in that order; junction bases with no gene match: 13. The CDR3 spans 17 residues. Germline lookup yields CDR1 SNHLY and CDR2 FYNNEI. CDR3 nucleotide sequence: TGTGCCAGCAGTCCCAGGACAGGCCGTAGGGGGAACACTGAAGCTTTCTTT. It translates to CASSPRTGRRGNTEAFF. Full variable domain (outside the CDR3, taken from reference TRBV2 and TRBJ1-1): EPEVTQTPSHQVTQMGQEVILRCVPISNHLYFYWYRQILGQKVEFLVSFYNNEISEKSEIFDDQFSVERPDGSNFTLKIRSTKLEDSAMYFCASSPRTGRRGNTEAFFGQGTRLTVV.

V and J are TRBV20-1 and TRBJ1-2, with D perhaps matching TRBD1 (5 bases). The V end lost 3 bases, the J end lost 8 bases, and 13 bases lay between the germline ends. Germline CDR1 DFQATT, CDR2 SNEGSKA (reference sequence). The CDR3 is 12 amino acids. CDR3 DNA sequence: TGCAGTGCTAGTAGTGGACAAGACGGCTACACCTTC. This codes for CSASSGQDGYTF.

The gene calls are TRBV10-2 and TRBJ2-5, with D tentatively TRBD2 (6 bases). V was pared by 2 bases and J by 4 bases, with 11 bases between. CDR1 WSHSY and CDR2 SAAADI come from the germline V gene. The CDR3 has 14 residues. DNA for the CDR3: TGCGCCAGCAGTGAGGGTAGCGGCGGAGAGACCCAGTACTTC. This encodes CASSEGSGGETQYF.

The chain uses TRBV7-2 and TRBJ2-5, with TRBD2 identical over 8 bases. The germline gives CDR1 SGHTA, CDR2 FQGNSA. The V gene end was trimmed by 5 bases and the J gene end by 1 base; junction bases not matched to a gene: 9. The CDR3 covers 16 residues. The CDR3 bases are TGTGCCAGCAGCCTAAGAGCGGGGGTGGGCCAAGAGACCCAGTACTTC. Translation: CASSLRAGVGQETQYF.

The gene calls are TRBV24-1 and TRBJ1-4; D remains ambiguous. Germline V gene sequence: CDR1 KGHDR, CDR2 SFDVKD. The V end was cut by 4 bases, the J end by 5 bases, with 13 bases between. CDR3 length equals 15 residues. This CDR3 reads CATSDPKRGNEKLFF. The CDR3 region has the DNA TGTGCCACCAGTGACCCGAAACGAGGCAATGAAAAACTGTTTTTT.

The chain joins TRBV5-1 to TRBJ2-7; TRBD1 is a possible D gene (6 bases). The CDR3 runs 14 residues. CDR1 is SGHRS and CDR2 is YFSETQ in the germline V gene. The germline V and J ends were trimmed by 4 bases and 1 base, with 12 bases remaining between them. The CDR3 here is CASSEQGQSYEQYF. CDR3 bases: TGCGCCAGCAGCGAGCAGGGACAATCCTACGAGCAGTACTTC.

With regard to this clone: The junction does not match germline at one end; this may be a read error. In DNA form, the CDR3 reads TGTGCCAGCAGTTCCGAAATGTTACACGGAGTGTTT. Residues: CASSSEMLHGVF. The rearrangement links TRBV6-6 to TRBJ1-1; the D is unclear. The CDR3 contains 12 residues. The germline V gene encodes CDR1 MNHNY and CDR2 SVGAGI (reference sequence).

J is TRBJ2-7 and V is TRBV30; 11 nucleotides agree with TRBD1. There are 13 residues in the CDR3. The germline gives CDR1 GTSNPN, CDR2 SVGIG (reference sequence). V shed 2 bases and J 12 bases; nucleotides not matched to a gene: 9. As DNA, the CDR3 is TGTGCCTGGAGTACACTGGGACAGGGGGTTCGGTACTTC. Translating gives CAWSTLGQGVRYF.

This chain connects TRBV6-2 or TRBV6-3 to TRBJ2-3, with TRBD2 matching over 14 bases. Germline values: CDR1 MNHEY, CDR2 SVGEGT. The CDR3 is 18 amino acids. Unmatched junction bases numbered 11, after V lost 5 bases and J lost 4 bases. CDR3: CASSPSRRLAGGSDTQYF. In DNA form, the CDR3 reads TGTGCCAGCAGTCCCTCCAGGAGACTAGCGGGGGGGTCAGATACGCAGTATTTT.

The rearrangement uses TRBV18 and TRBJ2-1; D possibly corresponds to TRBD2 (6 bases). This CDR3 has 18 residues. V lost 0 bases and J lost 3, with 18 bases in between. Germline V gene data show CDR1 as KGHSH and CDR2 as LQKENI. The DNA for the CDR3 is TGTGCCAGCTCACCACCGGTGGGGGGAGAAGGGTTCTACAATGAGCAGTTCTTC. Protein sequence: CASSPPVGGEGFYNEQFF.

The V call is TRBV19, the J call TRBJ2-3, with D possibly matching TRBD2 (5 bases). The CDR3 sequence is 16 residues long. CDR1 is LNHDA, CDR2 SQIVND, per germline (reference sequence). The V end was cut by 1 base, the J end by 0 bases, with 11 bases between. CDR3 sequence (DNA): TGTGCCAGTAGTATAGGAGCGGATAGGAGCACAGATACGCAGTATTTT. Encoded protein: CASSIGADRSTDTQYF.

This clone was seen just once. This sequence joins TRBV4-1 and TRBJ2-1; 8 bases align to TRBD2. V shed 2 bases, J shed 5 bases, and the junction held 8 bases outside the gene matches. Germline V gene sequence: CDR1 MGHRA, CDR2 YSYEKL. This CDR3 region has 16 residues. As DNA, the CDR3 is TGCGCCAGCAGCCAACCCGGGGGGGCGGAAAACAATGAGCAGTTCTTC. Translating it yields CASSQPGGAENNEQFF.

This clone was seen only a few times. This chain uses TRBV10-2 with TRBJ2-7; D may be TRBD1 (6 bases). V lost 3 bases to trimming and J lost 6 bases, with 18 bases between them. Germline CDR1 and CDR2: WSHSY and SAAADI. The CDR3 covers 15 residues. This CDR3 reads CASSEGYRDGREQYF. CDR3 nucleotide sequence: TGCGCCAGCAGTGAAGGGTACAGGGATGGGCGCGAGCAGTACTTC.

CDR3 protein: CASSRGGEEPLHF. For the CDR3, the DNA is TGCGCCAGCAGCCGAGGGGGCGAAGAACCCCTCCACTTT. The chain uses TRBV5-1 and TRBJ1-6; TRBD1 aligns across 7 bases. This CDR3 comprises 13 residues. The V segment lost 4 bases and the J segment 12 bases; nucleotides outside the gene matches: 7. Per the germline V gene, CDR1 is SGHRS and CDR2 is YFSETQ.

The sample holds one count of this clone. The chain combines TRBV27 with TRBJ2-7, with D possibly TRBD1 on 5 matching bases. This CDR3 has 15 amino acids. CDR1 is MNHEY, CDR2 SMNVEV, per germline (reference sequence). With 6 bases removed from V and 4 bases from J, the gap between germline ends came to 19 bases. The CDR3 here is CASSPDRGSRYEQYF. The CDR3 DNA reads as TGTGCCAGCAGCCCAGACAGAGGATCTAGGTACGAGCAGTACTTC.

This clone was seen a few times. This sequence joins TRBV15 and TRBJ1-3; D not certain. CDR1 LNHNV and CDR2 YYDKDF come from the germline V gene (reference sequence). The germline V and J ends were trimmed by 1 base and 1 base, with 5 bases remaining between them. The length of the CDR3 is 14 residues. CDR3 in amino acids: CATSRGTSGNTIYF. The DNA of the CDR3 is TGTGCCACCAGCAGAGGAACATCTGGAAACACCATATATTTT.

The chain couples TRBV7-2 to TRBJ2-1; 7 positions match TRBD2. CDR3 length: 15 amino acids. Germline-derived CDR1 and CDR2 are SGHTA and FQGNSA. V trimming: 5 bases; J trimming: 8 bases; junction bases outside the gene matches: 12. CDR3 nucleotide sequence: TGTGCCAGCAGCCTTTCTAGCGGAGACATCTATGAGCAGTTCTTC. Translation gives CASSLSSGDIYEQFF.

This rearrangement joins TRBV15 to TRBJ1-5; no clear D gene. This CDR3 is 15 amino acids long. The germline V gene has CDR1 LNHNV and CDR2 YYDKDF (reference sequence). Trimming removed 8 bases at V and 2 bases at J, with 16 bases between. The CDR3 here is CATAQLISGNQPQHF. CDR3 DNA sequence: TGTGCCACCGCTCAACTGATCTCTGGCAATCAGCCCCAGCATTTT. The variable domain in full, completed from reference TRBV15 and TRBJ1-5, reads DAMVIQNPRYQVTQFGKPVTLSCSQTLNHNVMYWYQQKSSQAPKLLFHYYDKDFNNEADTPDNFQSRRPNTSFCFLDIRSPGLGDTAMYLCATAQLISGNQPQHFGDGTRLSIL.

The V and J genes are TRBV7-2 and TRBJ1-2; TRBD1 matches 9 bases. The germline gives CDR1 SGHTA, CDR2 FQGNSA. CDR3 length equals 17 residues. Losses at the gene ends were 6 bases for V and 4 bases for J; bases not matched to a gene: 15. Here the CDR3 DNA reads TGTGCCAGCAGTCTACGCAGTCCGACAGGGGGACCCTATGGCTACACCTTC. This sequence encodes CASSLRSPTGGPYGYTF.

This chain links TRBV6-5 with TRBJ2-1, with unresolved D. V was shortened by 0 bases and J by 7 bases, with 7 bases between the two germline ends. CDR1 is MNHEY, CDR2 SVGAGI, per germline. This CDR3 spans 13 amino acids. CDR3 nucleotides: TGTGCCAGCAGTTACTCGACTCATAATGAGCAGTTCTTC. It is translated as CASSYSTHNEQFF.